This T cell receptor (beta chain) is drawn from a study of shared clonotypes between healthy human individuals. General study points: Clonotypes shared by all four donors outscored non-shared clonotypes in generation probability.

Sequenced by immunoSEQ multiplex PCR; TCRdb stores in-frame clones only, minus some. The sample shows around 2.1 million clones, about 93% of them seen only once. V shed 2 bases and J shed 5 bases, with 13 bases lying between them. The CDR3 is 14 residues long. Germline V gene lookup returns CDR1 SGHRS and CDR2 YFSETQ. Comments on this clone: Its antigen is as yet unknown.

CD45RO-negative, CCR7-positively selected cells formed the naive CD8 fraction, excluding terminally differentiated effector memory CD45RA+ cells. Donors included only healthy HIV-negative adults lacking recent acute infections or vaccinations. Sequencing input: naive CD8+ T cells from PBMCs. This chain joins TRBV5-1 and TRBJ1-1, with a possible D match to TRBD1 (6 bases). The clonotype comes from a man between 18 and 35 years old in good health. Some clones in this sample may be carry-over from other donors' samples. CDR3 loop: CASSLARGQTEAFF. CDR3 DNA: TGCGCCAGCAGCTTAGCCCGGGGGCAAACTGAAGCTTTCTTT.